These 19 T cell receptor beta chains were sequenced from one sample in a study of blood T cell repertoires in COVID-19. The assay was immunoSEQ multiplex PCR, and TCRdb's table has in-frame clones only and misses some. The repertoire holds about 190,000 clones, with about 88% as singletons. Sequences were obtained from peripheral blood. The source of these receptors is a man aged 25 to 40 with acute or convalescent COVID-19.

The rearrangement joins TRBV4-2 to TRBJ2-3; maybe TRBD2 (5 bases). V was trimmed by 7 bases and J by 4 bases, leaving 18 bases between them. Germline assignment: CDR1 LGHNA and CDR2 YNFKEQ. CDR3 length: 15 residues. The DNA of the CDR3 is TGTGCCAGCACCTCAACCCCGGGGAACGCAGATACGCAGTATTTT. Translating gives CASTSTPGNADTQYF.

The chain has TRBV5-4 and TRBJ2-7; 13 nucleotides match TRBD2. The germline gives CDR1 SGHNT, CDR2 YYREEE (reference sequence). The CDR3 has 15 amino acids. After removal of 1 base from V and 2 bases from J, the junction contained 0 bases not matched to a gene. The DNA for the CDR3 is TGTGCCAGCAGCTTGACTAGCGGGAGGGCCTACGAGCAGTACTTC. This codes for CASSLTSGRAYEQYF.

The chain employs TRBV6-6 and TRBJ1-1; TRBD1 matches 8 bases. V lost 8 bases to trimming and J lost 0 bases; unmatched junction nucleotides: 5. Germline V gives CDR1 MNHNY, CDR2 SVGAGI (reference sequence). This CDR3 spans 14 amino acids. The CDR3 here is CASGDRGVNTEAFF. The CDR3 region has the DNA TGTGCCAGCGGTGACAGGGGCGTGAACACTGAAGCTTTCTTT.

The chain joins TRBV5-6 to TRBJ1-1, with D perhaps matching TRBD1 (6 bases). CDR3 length equals 15 residues. CDR1 is SGHDT and CDR2 is YYEEEE in the germline V gene. The V end was cut by 1 base, the J end by 8 bases, with 18 bases between. As DNA, the CDR3 is TGTGCCAGCAGCTTGTTGGGGGCTGGGCGGGTGGAAGCTTTCTTT. This encodes CASSLLGAGRVEAFF.

The chain couples TRBV18 to TRBJ2-7, with 9 bases that match TRBD1. There are 16 residues in the CDR3. With V trimmed by 6 bases and J by 5 bases, 14 bases remained unmatched. Germline-derived CDR1 and CDR2 are KGHSH and LQKENI. CDR3 protein: CASSPGQGISRDEQYF. The CDR3 DNA reads TGTGCCAGCTCGCCGGGACAGGGCATTTCTAGGGACGAGCAGTACTTC.

This rearrangement joins TRBV5-1 to TRBJ2-2; possible D gene TRBD1, 7 bases. CDR1 is SGHRS and CDR2 is YFSETQ in the germline V gene. The CDR3 runs to 15 residues. Trimming stripped 4 bases from V and 6 bases from J, with 16 bases between. CDR3 sequence (DNA): TGCGCCAGCAGCCCGGGAGACAGGGCCGCCGGGGAGCTGTTTTTT. This gives the protein CASSPGDRAAGELFF.

On this clone itself: One end of the junction is discordant with germline, which a read error may explain. V gene TRBV7-7 combines with J gene TRBJ2-2, with 7 bases matching TRBD2. The germline V gene encodes CDR1 SSHAT and CDR2 FNYEAQ (reference sequence). The CDR3 length is 13 residues. The CDR3 DNA reads as TGTGCTAGCAGCTCCCGGGAGGACGGGGAGCTGTTTTTT. This codes for CASSSREDGELFF.

This rearrangement joins TRBV24-1 to TRBJ1-5; D is undetermined. The germline gives CDR1 KGHDR, CDR2 SFDVKD. CDR3 length: 14 amino acids. Trimming removed 6 bases at V and 0 bases at J, with 8 bases between. In DNA, the CDR3 is TGTGCCACCAGTTCCGCGGATAGCAATCAGCCCCAGCATTTT. Protein product: CATSSADSNQPQHF.

V gene TRBV12-3 or TRBV12-4 combines with J gene TRBJ1-2, with unresolved D. Trimming pared 6 bases from V and 4 bases from J, leaving 9 bases between. The CDR3 totals 12 residues. CDR3 in DNA: TGTGCCAGCAGGCTAGATTTCTATGGCTACACCTTC. Residues: CASRLDFYGYTF.

The V call is TRBV6-5, the J call TRBJ2-6; D possibly corresponds to TRBD2 (5 bases). This CDR3 is 15 amino acids long. V lost 6 bases, J lost 1 base, and 10 bases lay in between. Germline CDR1 MNHEY, CDR2 SVGAGI. CDR3 region: CASSKEGSGANVLTF. The CDR3 bases are TGTGCCAGCAGCAAAGAGGGTTCTGGGGCCAACGTCCTGACTTTC.

This chain's CDR3 is CASSSLGTGRLTGNTIYF. Written as DNA, the CDR3 is TGCGCCAGCAGCTCCCTTGGGACAGGGAGGCTCACCGGAAACACCATATATTTT. J is TRBJ1-3 and V is TRBV5-1; 9 nucleotides agree with TRBD1. This CDR3 comprises 18 residues. Germline V lookup: CDR1 SGHRS, CDR2 YFSETQ. The V segment lost 3 bases and the J segment 4 bases; nucleotides outside the gene matches: 14.

The chain joins TRBV5-6 to TRBJ1-5; a weak D match, TRBD1 (6 bases). Per germline, CDR1 SGHDT and CDR2 YYEEEE. CDR3 length: 14 amino acids. Trimming removed 4 bases at V and 8 bases at J, with 16 bases between. The CDR3 sequence: CASSRGGGLKPQHF. In DNA form, the CDR3 reads TGTGCCAGCAGCCGAGGGGGAGGGTTGAAGCCCCAGCATTTT.

The gene calls are TRBV9 and TRBJ1-1; possibly TRBD1 for D (6 bases). This CDR3 comprises 14 residues. CDR1 is SGDLS and CDR2 is YYNGEE in the germline V gene. The germline V and J ends were trimmed by 0 bases and 6 bases, with 12 bases remaining between them. The chain's CDR3 is CASSVASGDAEAFF. The CDR3 region has the DNA TGTGCCAGCAGCGTAGCTTCAGGGGACGCTGAAGCTTTCTTT.

The CDR3 reads CASSLSRVSNQPQHF. CDR3 nucleotide sequence: TGTGCCAGCAGTTTATCAAGAGTTAGCAATCAGCCCCAGCATTTT. The V gene is TRBV28, the J gene TRBJ1-5; no clear D. Trimming pared 1 base from V and 0 bases from J, leaving 7 bases between. Germline CDR1 and CDR2: MDHEN and SYDVKM. CDR3 size: 15 residues.

The chain recombines TRBV7-2 with TRBJ2-5, with D maybe TRBD2 (6 bases). The CDR3 consists of 16 residues. Germline V gene lookup returns CDR1 SGHTA and CDR2 FQGNSA. Trimming left V 6 bases short and J 4 bases short, with 21 bases between. The CDR3 protein is CASRSMGGGGRETQYF. For the CDR3, the DNA is TGTGCCAGCAGATCTATGGGGGGTGGGGGTCGAGAGACCCAGTACTTC.

The genes are TRBV3-1 (or the pseudogene TRBV3-2) and TRBJ2-3; 7 bases agree with TRBD2. Germline-derived CDR1 and CDR2 are LGHDT and YNNKEL (reference sequence). The CDR3 has 14 amino acids. J was trimmed by 7 bases and V by 3 bases; bases with no gene match: 7. The CDR3 protein is CASSQGGSPNTQYF. The CDR3 DNA reads TGTGCCAGCAGCCAGGGCGGGAGTCCTAATACGCAGTATTTT.

The chain couples TRBV19 to TRBJ2-3; TRBD1 agrees at 10 bases. V lost 6 bases, J lost 7 bases, and 1 base stayed unmatched. Germline V gives CDR1 LNHDA, CDR2 SQIVND (reference sequence). The CDR3 loop spans 12 amino acids. This CDR3 reads CASRTGGNTQYF. The CDR3 coding sequence is TGTGCCAGTAGGACAGGGGGCAATACGCAGTATTTT.

The gene calls are TRBV7-3 and TRBJ2-6; D is unresolved. Germline V gene data show CDR1 as SGHTA and CDR2 as FQGTGA. CDR3 size: 15 residues. The V end was cut by 2 bases, the J end by 2 bases, with 7 bases between. The chain's CDR3 is CASSLGPTGANVLTF. In nucleotides, the CDR3 is TGTGCCAGCAGCTTAGGGCCTACTGGGGCCAACGTCCTGACTTTC.

This sequence joins TRBV15 and TRBJ1-3; weak D call: TRBD1 (6 bases). The germline V gene encodes CDR1 LNHNV and CDR2 YYDKDF (reference sequence). The CDR3 is 15 amino acids. Trimming pared 5 bases from V and 4 bases from J, leaving 15 bases between. The CDR3 spells CATSPHSGAGNTIYF. The DNA for the CDR3 is TGTGCCACCAGCCCCCACTCAGGGGCCGGAAACACCATATATTTT.